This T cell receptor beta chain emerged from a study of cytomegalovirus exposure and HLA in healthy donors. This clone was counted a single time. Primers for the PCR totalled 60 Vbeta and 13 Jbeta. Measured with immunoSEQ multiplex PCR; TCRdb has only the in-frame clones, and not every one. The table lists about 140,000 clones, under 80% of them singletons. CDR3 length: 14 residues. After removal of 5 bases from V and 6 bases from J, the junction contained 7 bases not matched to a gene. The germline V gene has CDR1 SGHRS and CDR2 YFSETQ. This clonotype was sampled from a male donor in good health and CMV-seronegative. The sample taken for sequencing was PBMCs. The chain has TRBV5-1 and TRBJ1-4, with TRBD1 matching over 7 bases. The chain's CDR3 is CASRDAGGDEKLFF. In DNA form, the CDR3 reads TGCGCCAGCAGGGACGCAGGGGGTGATGAAAAACTGTTTTTT.